Below are 27 T cell receptor beta chains sequenced from a single sample in a study of cytomegalovirus exposure and HLA in healthy donors. PCR was performed using 60 Vbeta and 13 Jbeta primers. Only in-frame clones appear in the TCRdb table, and some are missing; sequencing was by immunoSEQ multiplex PCR. The table shows some 110,000 clones, with approximately 86% occurring only once. Material for sequencing was PBMCs. These receptors were obtained from a man aged 18 to 35 in good health and CMV-seronegative.

V gene TRBV13 combines with J gene TRBJ2-4; 7 bases fit TRBD2. Germline CDR1 and CDR2: PRHDT and FYEKMQ (reference sequence). The CDR3 has 18 residues. Losses at the gene ends were 3 bases for V and 0 bases for J; bases not matched to a gene: 11. The CDR3 DNA follows: TGTGCCAGCAGCTTGGGGTCTGCGGGGGAGCTAGCCAAAAACATTCAGTACTTC. Translating it yields CASSLGSAGELAKNIQYF.

The V gene is TRBV28, the J gene TRBJ1-1; D is possibly TRBD1 (6 bases). Between the trimmed V and J ends, which lost 4 bases and 4 bases, there was a span of 13 bases. The CDR3 runs 14 residues. Germline V lookup: CDR1 MDHEN, CDR2 SYDVKM. DNA for the CDR3: TGTGCCAGCAGTTCACAGGGAGTTCTCACTGAAGCTTTCTTT. It is translated as CASSSQGVLTEAFF.

The gene calls are TRBV5-6 and TRBJ2-2, with D possibly matching TRBD2 (6 bases). V lost 4 bases, J lost 9 bases, and 16 bases lay in between. Germline V gives CDR1 SGHDT, CDR2 YYEEEE. The CDR3 totals 14 residues. The CDR3 DNA reads TGTGCCAGCAGCCTGGGACTCGACGTCCGGGAGCTGTTTTTT. Its protein product is CASSLGLDVRELFF.

The V and J genes are TRBV7-2 and TRBJ2-2, with 12 positions matching TRBD2. CDR3 length: 15 residues. Looked up from germline, CDR1 is SGHTA and CDR2 is FQGNSA. J gave up 5 bases and V 5 bases, and 3 bases lay outside the gene matches. CDR3 loop: CASSQLAGGTGELFF. The CDR3 DNA is TGTGCCAGCAGCCAGCTAGCGGGAGGGACCGGGGAGCTGTTTTTT. Combining the CDR3 with reference TRBV7-2 and TRBJ2-2 gives the whole variable domain GAGVSQSPSNKVTEKGKDVELRCDPISGHTALYWYRQSLGQGLEFLIYFQGNSAPDKSGLPSDRFSAERTGGSVSTLTIQRTQQEDSAVYLCASSQLAGGTGELFFGEGSRLTVL.

The J gene is TRBJ1-5, the V gene TRBV6-5; D remains unclear. Germline V gene data show CDR1 as MNHEY and CDR2 as SVGAGI. V gave up 4 bases and J gave up 0 bases, with 10 bases separating them. There are 15 residues in the CDR3. This CDR3 reads CASSSVADSNQPQHF. The CDR3 DNA follows: TGTGCCAGCAGTTCGGTCGCTGATAGCAATCAGCCCCAGCATTTT.

The chain couples TRBV27 to TRBJ2-1, with 7 bases fitting TRBD2. The V gene's germline CDR1 is MNHEY and CDR2 SMNVEV (reference sequence). V gave up 4 bases and J gave up 4 bases; unmatched junction bases: 7. This CDR3 is built from 15 residues. The CDR3 DNA is TGTGCCAGCAGTTCTAAGCGGGATAGGTACAATGAGCAGTTCTTC. This encodes CASSSKRDRYNEQFF.

V is TRBV9 and J is TRBJ2-5; TRBD2 agrees at 9 bases. Germline CDR1 and CDR2: SGDLS and YYNGEE. The V gene end was trimmed by 4 bases and the J gene end by 4 bases; junction bases not matched to a gene: 14. The CDR3 length is 17 residues. CDR3 coding DNA: TGTGCCAGCAGCCTCCGACCGGCTGGAGCGGGAGGAGAGACCCAGTACTTC. Translating it yields CASSLRPAGAGGETQYF.

J is TRBJ2-5 and V is TRBV6-6; 9 nucleotides line up with TRBD1. The J segment lost 5 bases and the V segment lost 5 bases, leaving 6 bases of the junction unmatched. Germline loops: CDR1 MNHNY, CDR2 SVGAGI (reference sequence). The CDR3 is 14 amino acids. CDR3 sequence (DNA): TGTGCCAGCAGTGGAACAGGGGGCCCTGAGACCCAGTACTTC. This sequence encodes CASSGTGGPETQYF.

This chain uses TRBV29-1 with TRBJ1-5, with D possibly being TRBD1 (6 bases). CDR1 is SQVTM and CDR2 is ANQGSEA in the germline V gene. V lost 6 bases and J 3 bases, leaving 18 bases between the germline ends. The CDR3 totals 15 residues. In DNA, the CDR3 is TGCAGCGTCGCTCACAGCGGGGGGGCCAATCAGCCCCAGCATTTT. Translating it yields CSVAHSGGANQPQHF.

The chain carries TRBV6-1 and TRBJ1-5; 9 bases align to TRBD1. The CDR3 extends over 17 amino acids. J gave up 4 bases and V 4 bases, and 11 bases lay outside the gene matches. Per the germline V gene, CDR1 is MNHNS and CDR2 is SASEGT. The CDR3 sequence: CASSARDRERGNQPQHF. The CDR3 DNA is TGTGCCAGCAGTGCAAGGGACAGGGAGAGGGGGAATCAGCCCCAGCATTTT.

The V gene is TRBV10-2, the J gene TRBJ2-3, with D perhaps matching TRBD2 (6 bases). This CDR3 contains 16 residues. Looked up from germline, CDR1 is WSHSY and CDR2 is SAAADI. Trimming took 2 bases from V and 1 from J, leaving 13 bases between them. The CDR3 nucleotides are TGCGCCAGCAGTGAGGTGACTAGTATGGGCACAGATACGCAGTATTTT. It yields the protein CASSEVTSMGTDTQYF.

The CDR3 DNA reads TGTGCCAGTAGTACTCCCCCGGGACATCGCACTGAAGCTTTCTTT. Translating it yields CASSTPPGHRTEAFF. The chain links TRBV19 to TRBJ1-1; D perhaps matches TRBD1 (6 bases). This CDR3 spans 15 amino acids. Germline CDR1 LNHDA, CDR2 SQIVND (reference sequence). V shed 4 bases and J shed 4 bases, with 16 bases lying between them.

The CDR3 coding sequence is TGTGCCTGGACAGGAGGGAACTATGGCTACACCTTC. It yields the protein CAWTGGNYGYTF. The gene calls are TRBV30 and TRBJ1-2; D uncertain. The germline V gene encodes CDR1 GTSNPN and CDR2 SVGIG (reference sequence). The CDR3 runs 12 residues. The ends were cut back, 4 bases at V and 2 bases at J, with 8 bases in the middle.

This sequence joins TRBV4-1 and TRBJ2-2; TRBD2 matches at 10 bases. The CDR3 consists of 18 residues. Unmatched junction bases numbered 9, after V lost 0 bases and J lost 5 bases. Per germline, CDR1 MGHRA and CDR2 YSYEKL. CDR3 nucleotides: TGCGCCAGCAGCCAAGAGGGCCTAGCGGGGGTGGGAACCGGGGAGCTGTTTTTT. The encoded protein is CASSQEGLAGVGTGELFF.

The chain couples TRBV7-8 to TRBJ2-2; 7 nucleotides line up with TRBD1. CDR1 is SGHVS, CDR2 FQNEAQ, per germline. Trimming cost V 1 base and J 5 bases; bases outside gene matches: 1. The CDR3 is made up of 14 amino acids. The CDR3 sequence: CASSLDRGTGELFF. For the CDR3, the DNA is TGTGCCAGCAGCTTAGACAGGGGAACCGGGGAGCTGTTTTTT. Full variable domain (rest looked up from reference TRBV7-8 and TRBJ2-2): GAGVSQSPRYKVAKRGQDVALRCDPISGHVSLFWYQQALGQGPEFLTYFQNEAQLDKSGLPSDRFFAERPEGSVSTLKIQRTQQEDSAVYLCASSLDRGTGELFFGEGSRLTVL.

V gene TRBV6-6 combines with J gene TRBJ1-5; D uncertain. This CDR3 contains 13 residues. The germline V and J ends were trimmed by 10 bases and 9 bases, with 19 bases remaining between them. CDR1 is MNHNY and CDR2 is SVGAGI in the germline V gene (reference sequence). DNA for the CDR3: TGTGCCACCGTACCCATACCCGAGGTGCCCCAGCATTTT. Protein sequence: CATVPIPEVPQHF.

The rearrangement joins TRBV7-3 to TRBJ2-3; 9 positions match TRBD1. Germline CDR1 and CDR2: SGHTA and FQGTGA. V gave up 5 bases and J gave up 3 bases; unmatched junction bases: 6. The CDR3 totals 15 residues. The CDR3 reads CASSRRTGETDTQYF. CDR3 DNA sequence: TGTGCCAGCAGCCGCCGGACAGGGGAGACAGATACGCAGTATTTT. The variable domain in full, completed from reference TRBV7-3 and TRBJ2-3, reads GAGVSQTPSNKVTEKGKYVELRCDPISGHTALYWYRQSLGQGPEFLIYFQGTGAADDSGLPNDRFFAVRPEGSVSTLKIQRTERGDSAVYLCASSRRTGETDTQYFGPGTRLTVL.

DNA for the CDR3: TGCAGTGTGCGGAGGACTGAAGCTTTCTTT. Translation gives CSVRRTEAFF. The chain carries TRBV20-1 and TRBJ1-1, with D hard to call. This CDR3 contains 10 residues. Germline assignment: CDR1 DFQATT and CDR2 SNEGSKA (reference sequence). The V end lost 7 bases, the J end lost 5 bases, and 8 bases lay between the germline ends.

The V and J genes are TRBV4-3 and TRBJ2-7; a weak D match, TRBD2 (5 bases). This CDR3 comprises 17 residues. Germline V gene sequence: CDR1 LGHNA, CDR2 YSLEER. Trimming shortened V by 1 base and J by 2 bases, and 18 bases separated the two germline ends. CDR3 loop: CASSQARLSAGPYEQYF. CDR3 nucleotide sequence: TGCGCCAGCAGCCAAGCCAGACTAAGCGCGGGTCCCTACGAGCAGTACTTC.

This chain links TRBV6-5 with TRBJ2-1; no definite D call. The CDR3 spans 11 residues. The V end was cut by 5 bases, the J end by 10 bases, with 9 bases between. CDR1 MNHEY and CDR2 SVGAGI come from the germline V gene. The CDR3 sequence: CASSHGPEQFF. CDR3 bases: TGTGCCAGCAGTCATGGCCCAGAGCAGTTCTTC.

The V gene is TRBV11-3, the J gene TRBJ2-7; 14 bases fit TRBD2. V trimming: 4 bases; J trimming: 9 bases; junction bases outside the gene matches: 5. This CDR3 spans 14 amino acids. CDR1 is SGHNT, CDR2 YENEEA, per germline. CDR3: CASSSTSGRAVQYF. The CDR3 region has the DNA TGTGCCAGCAGCTCGACTAGCGGGAGGGCCGTGCAGTACTTC.

The chain recombines TRBV2 with TRBJ2-1; D gene ambiguous. The V gene's germline CDR1 is SNHLY and CDR2 FYNNEI. The V end lost 3 bases, the J end lost 4 bases, and 10 bases lay between the germline ends. This CDR3 region has 14 residues. Here the CDR3 DNA reads TGTGCCAGCAGTGATACTACGGGTTACAATGAGCAGTTCTTC. Translating gives CASSDTTGYNEQFF.

The chain employs TRBV7-2 and TRBJ2-7, with 10 bases matching TRBD2. With 5 bases clipped from V and 3 bases from J, the junction kept 7 bases outside the gene matches. The V gene's germline CDR1 is SGHTA and CDR2 FQGNSA. The CDR3 loop spans 15 amino acids. The DNA for the CDR3 is TGTGCCAGCAGCGAGTGGCCTAGCGGGGGCTACGAGCAGTACTTC. It specifies CASSEWPSGGYEQYF.

The J gene is TRBJ2-3, the V gene TRBV6-5; D perhaps matches TRBD1 (6 bases). Trimming shortened V by 4 bases and J by 6 bases, and 14 bases separated the two germline ends. The V gene's germline CDR1 is MNHEY and CDR2 SVGAGI. The CDR3 is 14 amino acids. CDR3 in DNA: TGTGCCAGCAGTTCCTACAGGGCGTTGGATACGCAGTATTTT. The encoded protein is CASSSYRALDTQYF.

The chain joins TRBV18 to TRBJ1-3; 8 nucleotides agree with TRBD1. Unmatched junction bases numbered 13, after V lost 5 bases and J lost 4 bases. Germline-derived CDR1 and CDR2 are KGHSH and LQKENI. The CDR3 has 17 residues. This chain's CDR3 is CASSNTGGPGRGNTIYF. The CDR3 nucleotides are TGTGCCAGCTCAAATACAGGGGGACCCGGACGCGGAAACACCATATATTTT.

The chain employs TRBV28 and TRBJ2-7, with a weak D call TRBD2 (5 bases). The CDR3 is 12 residues long. V was trimmed by 2 bases and J by 7 bases, leaving 9 bases between them. Germline CDR1 and CDR2: MDHEN and SYDVKM. CDR3 nucleotide sequence: TGTGCCAGCAGTTTAGCTGTAGCGGAGCAGTACTTC. This gives the protein CASSLAVAEQYF.

This clone was seen a single time. This chain links TRBV28 with TRBJ2-7; D is ambiguous. CDR1 is MDHEN and CDR2 is SYDVKM in the germline V gene. This CDR3 is 13 amino acids long. Trimming shortened V by 6 bases and J by 2 bases, and 11 bases separated the two germline ends. The CDR3 region is CASSQMAPYEQYF. The DNA for the CDR3 is TGTGCCAGCAGCCAAATGGCTCCCTACGAGCAGTACTTC. Complete variable domain (other parts from reference TRBV28 and TRBJ2-7): DVKVTQSSRYLVKRTGEKVFLECVQDMDHENMFWYRQDPGLGLRLIYFSYDVKMKEKGDIPEGYSVSREKKERFSLILESASTNQTSMYLCASSQMAPYEQYFGPGTRLTVT.